Presented here are 30 T cell receptor beta chains from one specimen sequenced in a study of blood T cell repertoires in COVID-19. Using immunoSEQ multiplex PCR, the repertoire was profiled, and TCRdb retains in-frame clones only, with some absent. The sample lists fewer than 300,000 clones, 85% to 90% occurring once. The specimen was peripheral blood. The origin of the receptors is a woman between 45 and 65 years old with COVID-19, enrolled during active disease.

This chain connects TRBV23-1 to TRBJ2-3; 7 bases line up with TRBD1. TRBV23-1 is an open reading frame, and its role is uncertain. CDR3 length equals 14 residues. V was pared by 3 bases and J by 7 bases, with 7 bases of the junction left unmatched. The CDR3 sequence is CASSQSGTANTQYF. The CDR3 DNA sequence: TGCGCCAGCAGTCAGTCCGGGACAGCAAATACGCAGTATTTT.

The sample holds one count of this clone. The rearrangement joins TRBV14 to TRBJ2-1, with TRBD2 matching over 12 bases. The V segment lost 5 bases and the J segment 8 bases; nucleotides outside the gene matches: 10. CDR1 and CDR2 from the germline V gene are SGHDN and FVKESK. The CDR3 runs to 16 residues. This CDR3 reads CASSYRLAGVWDEQFF. The CDR3 DNA is TGTGCCAGCAGCTACCGACTAGCGGGAGTCTGGGATGAGCAGTTCTTC.

The count of this clone is one. The chain employs TRBV11-2 and TRBJ2-7, with D tentatively TRBD2 (6 bases). Trimming stripped 4 bases from V and 2 bases from J, with 12 bases between. The CDR3 runs 14 residues. Germline assignment: CDR1 SGHAT and CDR2 FQNNGV. CDR3 region: CASSSASVTYEQYF. The CDR3 nucleotides are TGTGCCAGCAGCTCCGCTAGCGTAACCTACGAGCAGTACTTC.

This clone appeared a single time. The chain joins TRBV2 to TRBJ1-4, with 8 bases identical to TRBD1. The CDR3 is made up of 15 amino acids. Per the germline V gene, CDR1 is SNHLY and CDR2 is FYNNEI. The V gene end was trimmed by 1 base and the J gene end by 8 bases; junction bases not matched to a gene: 6. CDR3 DNA sequence: TGTGCCAGCAGTGAAGGCAGGGGGCGAAGGGAAAAACTGTTTTTT. It translates to CASSEGRGRREKLFF.

V gene TRBV27 combines with J gene TRBJ2-1, with 9 bases identical to TRBD2. V dropped 5 bases and J dropped 9; count of bases not matched to a gene: 8. The germline gives CDR1 MNHEY, CDR2 SMNVEV (reference sequence). The CDR3 contains 14 residues. The CDR3 DNA reads TGTGCCAGCAGTATTAGCGGGAGCTGGCCTGAGCAGTTCTTC. As protein: CASSISGSWPEQFF.

This chain uses TRBV14 with TRBJ2-7; D ambiguous. The CDR3 spans 15 residues. From germline, CDR1 is SGHDN and CDR2 FVKESK. The ends were cut back, 0 bases at V and 0 bases at J, with 9 bases in the middle. The CDR3 DNA is TGTGCCAGCAGCCAAGATTACGTGCGCTCCTACGAGCAGTACTTC. The encoded protein is CASSQDYVRSYEQYF.

The chain uses TRBV5-1 and TRBJ2-1; 9 bases align to TRBD1. V was clipped by 0 bases and J by 5 bases; unmatched bases: 6. Germline values: CDR1 SGHRS, CDR2 YFSETQ. The CDR3 spans 16 residues. The CDR3 sequence: CASSLGGTGFHNEQFF. CDR3 DNA: TGCGCCAGCAGCTTGGGGGGGACAGGGTTTCACAATGAGCAGTTCTTC.

This rearrangement joins TRBV3-1 (or the pseudogene TRBV3-2) to TRBJ1-2; 11 nucleotides line up with TRBD1. The CDR3 runs to 14 residues. Germline V gene data show CDR1 as LGHDT and CDR2 as YNNKEL (reference sequence). The CDR3: CAASGQGVNYGYTF. Written as DNA, the CDR3 is TGTGCTGCGTCGGGACAGGGGGTTAACTATGGCTACACCTTC.

In nucleotides, the CDR3 is TGTGCCAGCAGCCGGGGGAGGTCGGATACGCAGTATTTT. Translation: CASSRGRSDTQYF. The chain employs TRBV5-6 and TRBJ2-3; D may be TRBD2 (6 bases). V was trimmed by 4 bases and J by 6 bases, leaving 12 bases between them. In germline, CDR1 is SGHDT, CDR2 YYEEEE. The CDR3 contains 13 residues.

This clone was picked up one time. The rearrangement links TRBV4-1 to TRBJ2-2; a possible D gene is TRBD2 (6 bases). Trimming left V 1 base short and J 7 bases short, with 19 bases between. Germline V CDR1 and CDR2: MGHRA, YSYEKL. The CDR3 is 17 residues long. The CDR3 spells CASSQGPYATRDGELFF. The CDR3 DNA follows: TGCGCCAGCAGCCAAGGGCCTTACGCGACTAGAGACGGGGAGCTGTTTTTT.

The chain joins TRBV7-2 to TRBJ2-1; D is uncertain. From germline, CDR1 is SGHTA and CDR2 FQGNSA. V gave up 5 bases and J gave up 6 bases, with 11 bases separating them. The CDR3 extends over 13 amino acids. The CDR3 loop is CASSDSRGNEQFF. DNA for the CDR3: TGTGCCAGCAGCGACTCCCGCGGCAATGAGCAGTTCTTC.

V is TRBV30 and J is TRBJ1-2; perhaps TRBD1 as D (6 bases). Germline assignment: CDR1 GTSNPN and CDR2 SVGIG (reference sequence). Trimming left V 6 bases short and J 4 bases short, with 21 bases between. This CDR3 is built from 15 residues. The CDR3 loop reads CACRPRGGGAYGYTF. CDR3 coding DNA: TGTGCCTGCCGCCCGAGAGGTGGGGGCGCCTATGGCTACACCTTC.

The chain carries TRBV10-1 and TRBJ2-2, with TRBD2 as a possible D gene (6 bases). Looked up from germline, CDR1 is WNHNN and CDR2 is SYGVQD (reference sequence). V was trimmed by 6 bases and J by 4 bases, leaving 15 bases between them. This CDR3 is 15 amino acids long. The CDR3 sequence: CASSTTRPPTGELFF. The CDR3 DNA is TGCGCCAGCAGCACGACTAGACCCCCCACCGGGGAGCTGTTTTTT.

CDR3 region: CASSQAGLAGDTQYF. The CDR3 coding sequence is TGTGCCAGCAGCCAGGCCGGACTAGCGGGAGATACGCAGTATTTT. This chain links TRBV3-1 (or the pseudogene TRBV3-2) with TRBJ2-3; TRBD2 aligns across 11 bases. V lost 3 bases to trimming and J lost 5 bases; unmatched junction nucleotides: 4. This CDR3 comprises 15 residues. The V gene's germline CDR1 is LGHDT and CDR2 YNNKEL (reference sequence).

The genes are TRBV10-3 and TRBJ2-1; 8 positions agree with TRBD2. CDR3 length: 15 amino acids. The V gene end was trimmed by 8 bases and the J gene end by 0 bases; junction bases not matched to a gene: 6. Germline V gives CDR1 ENHRY, CDR2 SYGVKD. The CDR3 sequence: CAIGRTSGSYNEQFF. The CDR3 DNA is TGTGCCATCGGCCGAACTAGCGGCTCCTACAATGAGCAGTTCTTC.

The rearrangement joins TRBV5-6 to TRBJ1-4; no definite D call. Trimming pared 4 bases from V and 3 bases from J, leaving 13 bases between. The CDR3 has 15 amino acids. The V gene's germline CDR1 is SGHDT and CDR2 YYEEEE. Here the CDR3 reads CASSRPGSANEKLFF. In DNA form, the CDR3 reads TGTGCCAGCAGCCGACCGGGGTCAGCTAATGAAAAACTGTTTTTT.

The chain carries TRBV4-1 and TRBJ2-1; 8 bases align to TRBD2. Germline V gene lookup returns CDR1 MGHRA and CDR2 YSYEKL. The CDR3 extends over 14 amino acids. V lost 4 bases, J lost 7 bases, and 6 bases stayed unmatched. CDR3 nucleotides: TGCGCCAGCAGCCCTGGCGCTAGCGGGAATGAGCAGTTCTTC. Its translation: CASSPGASGNEQFF.

V and J are TRBV6-2 or TRBV6-3 and TRBJ1-1; D uncertain. The germline CDR1 and CDR2 sequences are MNHEY and SVGEGT. This CDR3 comprises 15 residues. V lost 0 bases to trimming and J lost 4 bases, with 12 bases between them. The CDR3 bases are TGTGCCAGCAGTTACTCTCAAGGTTCGGGCACTGAAGCTTTCTTT. This codes for CASSYSQGSGTEAFF.

The V and J genes are TRBV24-1 and TRBJ1-5; 7 positions agree with TRBD1. The CDR3 contains 13 residues. The V gene's germline CDR1 is KGHDR and CDR2 SFDVKD. The J segment lost 4 bases and the V segment lost 7 bases, leaving 3 bases of the junction unmatched. The DNA of the CDR3 is TGTGCCACCAGCCGGGACAGTAATCAGCCCCAGCATTTT. Its protein product is CATSRDSNQPQHF.

The chain combines TRBV7-9 with TRBJ2-7; the D is unclear. CDR3 length: 13 amino acids. V was trimmed by 5 bases and J by 2 bases, leaving 10 bases between them. Germline V gene data show CDR1 as SEHNR and CDR2 as FQNEAQ (reference sequence). The CDR3 sequence: CASSPWAAYEQYF. The CDR3 region has the DNA TGTGCCAGCAGCCCGTGGGCAGCCTACGAGCAGTACTTC.

The V gene is TRBV7-9, the J gene TRBJ2-3; 10 bases match TRBD1. With V trimmed by 4 bases and J by 6 bases, 13 bases remained unmatched. This CDR3 spans 17 amino acids. Germline CDR1 and CDR2: SEHNR and FQNEAQ (reference sequence). CDR3 protein: CASSSHIGTGVSDTQYF. The CDR3 nucleotides read TGTGCCAGCAGCTCCCACATCGGGACAGGGGTCAGTGATACGCAGTATTTT.

The rearrangement links TRBV7-9 to TRBJ2-7; 11 bases match TRBD2. This CDR3 contains 15 residues. The V and J ends lost 3 bases and 2 bases, in that order; junction bases with no gene match: 3. Germline CDR1 and CDR2: SEHNR and FQNEAQ (reference sequence). This CDR3 reads CASSFGTSGTYEQYF. For the CDR3, the DNA is TGTGCCAGCAGCTTTGGGACTAGCGGAACCTACGAGCAGTACTTC.

The CDR3 DNA reads TGTGCCAGCAGCTTGGGCAGGGGCGGTGGCTACACCTTC. Its translation: CASSLGRGGGYTF. The chain is built from TRBV5-6 and TRBJ1-2; the D gene is possibly TRBD1 (6 bases). The CDR3 consists of 13 residues. V was shortened by 0 bases and J by 7 bases, with 10 bases between the two germline ends. The germline gives CDR1 SGHDT, CDR2 YYEEEE. The full variable domain, its missing parts supplied by reference TRBV5-6 and TRBJ1-2, is DAGVTQSPTHLIKTRGQQVTLRCSPKSGHDTVSWYQQALGQGPQFIFQYYEEEERQRGNFPDRFSGHQFPNYSSELNVNALLLGDSALYLCASSLGRGGGYTFGSGTRLTVV.

This chain joins TRBV5-1 and TRBJ2-1; 7 nucleotides align to TRBD2. Germline values: CDR1 SGHRS, CDR2 YFSETQ. There are 18 residues in the CDR3. Unmatched junction bases numbered 22, after V lost 4 bases and J lost 9 bases. CDR3 bases: TGCGCCAGCAGCGTCCACCTAATCAGAACGGGAGGTCTCGGTGAGCAGTTCTTC. It yields the protein CASSVHLIRTGGLGEQFF. The variable domain in full, completed from reference TRBV5-1 and TRBJ2-1, reads KAGVTQTPRYLIKTRGQQVTLSCSPISGHRSVSWYQQTPGQGLQFLFEYFSETQRNKGNFPGRFSGRQFSNSRSEMNVSTLELGDSALYLCASSVHLIRTGGLGEQFFGPGTRLTVL.

The J gene is TRBJ1-1, the V gene TRBV5-1, with 8 nucleotides matching TRBD1. Trimming at V came to 1 base and at J to 0 bases, leaving 5 bases not matched to a gene. Germline-derived CDR1 and CDR2 are SGHRS and YFSETQ. This CDR3 has 16 amino acids. The CDR3 loop is CASSLFPGQVNTEAFF. The CDR3 DNA follows: TGCGCCAGCAGCTTGTTTCCGGGACAGGTGAACACTGAAGCTTTCTTT. The full variable domain, rest sourced from reference TRBV5-1 and TRBJ1-1, is KAGVTQTPRYLIKTRGQQVTLSCSPISGHRSVSWYQQTPGQGLQFLFEYFSETQRNKGNFPGRFSGRQFSNSRSEMNVSTLELGDSALYLCASSLFPGQVNTEAFFGQGTRLTVV.

The chain has TRBV29-1 and TRBJ2-1; 13 bases match TRBD2. Germline V gives CDR1 SQVTM, CDR2 ANQGSEA. Trimming took 5 bases from V and 5 from J; bases not matched to a gene: 6. The CDR3 has 15 amino acids. The CDR3 sequence is CSVPGTSGKNNEQFF. In DNA, the CDR3 is TGCAGCGTTCCTGGGACTAGCGGGAAAAACAATGAGCAGTTCTTC.

This clone turned up a few times. The chain recombines TRBV11-2 with TRBJ2-1; maybe TRBD2 (6 bases). The germline V gene encodes CDR1 SGHAT and CDR2 FQNNGV. The V gene lost 5 bases and the J gene lost 5 bases, with 19 bases spanning the gap. This CDR3 spans 16 amino acids. DNA of the CDR3: TGTGCCAGCAGCCCCCAGACTAGACCCACCAACAATGAGCAGTTCTTC. Its translation is CASSPQTRPTNNEQFF.

This rearrangement joins TRBV15 to TRBJ1-6; D is possibly TRBD1 (5 bases). Germline loops: CDR1 LNHNV, CDR2 YYDKDF (reference sequence). With 0 bases removed from V and 7 bases from J, the gap between germline ends came to 10 bases. CDR3 length: 15 amino acids. CDR3 residues: CATSRDRVQNSPLHF. The CDR3 DNA is TGTGCCACCAGCAGAGACAGGGTCCAGAATTCACCCCTCCACTTT.

The genes are TRBV7-2 and TRBJ2-7, with D maybe TRBD2 (6 bases). Germline CDR1 reads SGHTA; CDR2 reads FQGNSA. The CDR3 runs 13 residues. V lost 1 base to trimming and J lost 4 bases, with 8 bases between them. The chain's CDR3 is CASSLGGRYEQYF. CDR3 in DNA: TGTGCCAGCAGCTTAGGAGGGAGGTACGAGCAGTACTTC.

The chain joins TRBV19 to TRBJ2-7; the D gene is possibly TRBD1 (6 bases). Germline CDR1 is LNHDA and CDR2 is SQIVND (reference sequence). V was clipped by 10 bases and J by 3 bases, with 19 bases between them. This CDR3 has 14 amino acids. The CDR3 sequence is CATRTGPVYYEQYF. The CDR3 region has the DNA TGTGCCACCCGTACAGGGCCGGTTTACTACGAGCAGTACTTC.